The 11 T cell receptor beta chains below were found in one sample sequenced in a study of blood T cell repertoires in COVID-19. This table comes from immunoSEQ multiplex PCR, and its TCRdb copy is limited to in-frame clones, with some not included. The repertoire includes approximately 300,000 clones, 70% to 90% of them detected once, and under 6.5% sits in the top ten. The sample taken for sequencing was PBMCs or T cells enriched from blood (not recorded which). These receptors were obtained from a woman aged 25 to 39 who had recovered from COVID-19.

This chain uses TRBV6-4 with TRBJ2-1; 7 nucleotides line up with TRBD1. After removal of 6 bases from V and 2 bases from J, the junction contained 7 bases not matched to a gene. CDR1 is MRHNA, CDR2 SNTAGT, per germline. CDR3 size: 15 residues. This chain's CDR3 is CASSYDRVPYNEQFF. The CDR3 DNA is TGTGCCAGCAGCTACGACAGGGTTCCCTACAATGAGCAGTTCTTC.

V and J are TRBV6-5 and TRBJ1-4; perhaps TRBD1 as D (5 bases). V was shortened by 3 bases and J by 6 bases, with 11 bases between the two germline ends. This CDR3 region has 14 residues. CDR1 is MNHEY, CDR2 SVGAGI, per germline. This CDR3 reads CASSYRGTDEKLFF. In DNA, the CDR3 is TGTGCCAGCAGTTATCGCGGGACTGATGAAAAACTGTTTTTT.

V and J are TRBV7-2 and TRBJ1-5, with TRBD1 matching 7 bases. With 5 bases clipped from V and 3 bases from J, the junction kept 7 bases outside the gene matches. Germline V gene lookup returns CDR1 SGHTA and CDR2 FQGNSA. This CDR3 has 15 amino acids. CDR3 nucleotide sequence: TGTGCCAGCAGCCGGGACAGAAATTCCAATCAGCCCCAGCATTTT. Translating it yields CASSRDRNSNQPQHF. Complete variable domain (other parts from reference TRBV7-2 and TRBJ1-5): GAGVSQSPSNKVTEKGKDVELRCDPISGHTALYWYRQSLGQGLEFLIYFQGNSAPDKSGLPSDRFSAERTGGSVSTLTIQRTQQEDSAVYLCASSRDRNSNQPQHFGDGTRLSIL.

J is TRBJ2-1 and V is TRBV14, with D perhaps TRBD2 (7 bases). V was trimmed by 1 base and J by 6 bases, leaving 13 bases between them. The CDR3 sequence is 15 residues long. CDR1 and CDR2 from the germline V gene are SGHDN and FVKESK. The CDR3: CASSQVGRGGNEQFF. The CDR3 bases are TGTGCCAGCAGCCAAGTGGGGAGGGGGGGCAATGAGCAGTTCTTC. Combining the CDR3 with reference TRBV14 and TRBJ2-1 gives the whole variable domain EAGVTQFPSHSVIEKGQTVTLRCDPISGHDNLYWYRRVMGKEIKFLLHFVKESKQDESGMPNNRFLAERTGGTYSTLKVQPAELEDSGVYFCASSQVGRGGNEQFFGPGTRLTVL.

This chain connects TRBV5-4 to TRBJ2-5, with 10 bases that match TRBD2. Per germline, CDR1 SGHNT and CDR2 YYREEE (reference sequence). The CDR3 extends over 13 amino acids. V dropped 4 bases and J dropped 5; count of bases not matched to a gene: 2. The CDR3 here is CASSPTSGETQYF. The CDR3 DNA reads as TGTGCCAGCAGCCCGACTAGCGGGGAGACCCAGTACTTC.

The chain joins TRBV30 to TRBJ1-6; D gene unclear. V lost 0 bases to trimming and J lost 0 bases, with 12 bases between them. The germline CDR1 and CDR2 sequences are GTSNPN and SVGIG (reference sequence). The length of the CDR3 is 17 residues. The CDR3 nucleotides read TGTGCCTGGAGTGTCTGGTCAGGAAGCTCCTATAATTCACCCCTCCACTTT. Its translation: CAWSVWSGSSYNSPLHF.

The chain links TRBV7-3 to TRBJ1-1, with D possibly matching TRBD1 (6 bases). Germline V gives CDR1 SGHTA, CDR2 FQGTGA. The CDR3 loop spans 13 amino acids. Trimming left V 10 bases short and J 0 bases short, with 12 bases between. CDR3 coding DNA: TGTGCCACCAGACAGGAAATGAACACTGAAGCTTTCTTT. Its translation: CATRQEMNTEAFF.

This clone was recorded only once. The V and J genes are TRBV7-2 and TRBJ2-1; 9 nucleotides line up with TRBD2. V trimming: 2 bases; J trimming: 7 bases; junction bases outside the gene matches: 6. The CDR3 spans 15 residues. Germline CDR1 reads SGHTA; CDR2 reads FQGNSA. The CDR3 sequence: CASSLMRGGANEQFF. Written as DNA, the CDR3 is TGTGCCAGCAGCTTAATGCGCGGGGGGGCAAATGAGCAGTTCTTC.

The J gene is TRBJ2-1, the V gene TRBV7-9; 9 nucleotides line up with TRBD1. V was pared by 3 bases and J by 12 bases, with 15 bases of the junction left unmatched. The CDR3 is made up of 16 amino acids. Germline assignment: CDR1 SEHNR and CDR2 FQNEAQ (reference sequence). The CDR3 DNA reads as TGTGCCAGCAGCTTGGCCGGGACAGGGCCCCTAGGAGGGCAGTTCTTC. It encodes CASSLAGTGPLGGQFF.

The count of this clone is one. This chain uses TRBV5-1 with TRBJ2-5, with D maybe TRBD1 (6 bases). Germline lookup yields CDR1 SGHRS and CDR2 YFSETQ. This CDR3 is 14 amino acids long. V lost 5 bases, J lost 5 bases, and 16 bases lay in between. CDR3 nucleotides: TGCGCCAGCAGGGTGGGGGCCGGAGCGGAGACCCAGTACTTC. Translating gives CASRVGAGAETQYF.

The chain has TRBV28 and TRBJ1-2; 8 nucleotides align to TRBD1. The length of the CDR3 is 14 residues. Germline CDR1 and CDR2: MDHEN and SYDVKM. Trimming at V came to 8 bases and at J to 7 bases, leaving 12 bases not matched to a gene. DNA for the CDR3: TGTGCCAGCGGATCCGGACAGGGTACGCGTGGCTACACCTTC. This codes for CASGSGQGTRGYTF.